This TCR beta chain was identified during a study of T cells in Graves' hyperthyroidism and ophthalmopathy. Using more than 7.5 ml of fresh peripheral blood, PBMCs were prepared. TCR beta CDR3 regions were amplified from RNA transcripts. The HTBI primer set drove a first-round RT-PCR of the TCR CDR3. TCRdb re-called the multiplex PCR reads through MiXCR, storing one row per CDR3 protein. The table has hundreds of thousands of distinct CDR3 sequences, about 14% seen once. This clonotype was seen repeatedly, ten times or more. Its antigen is undetermined. Study-wide results and limits: Blood shared most expanded thyroid clonotypes above 0.001. It was a median around 6 months before onset that the model predicted ophthalmopathy. Stable hyperthyroidism was told apart from ophthalmopathy by a model built on 13 V-J features.

Germline V gene lookup returns CDR1 SGHRS and CDR2 YFSETQ. The CDR3 runs 15 residues. Trimming pared 1 base from V and 5 bases from J, leaving 13 bases between. Sequencing was done on a sample of blood. The gene calls are TRBV5-1 and TRBJ2-1, with D uncertain. The sequence derives from a woman in her forties or fifties with Graves' ophthalmopathy. CDR3 in DNA: TGCGCCAGCAGCTTGCGTCGGATGCAGGACAATGAGCAGTTCTTC. This sequence encodes CASSLRRMQDNEQFF.